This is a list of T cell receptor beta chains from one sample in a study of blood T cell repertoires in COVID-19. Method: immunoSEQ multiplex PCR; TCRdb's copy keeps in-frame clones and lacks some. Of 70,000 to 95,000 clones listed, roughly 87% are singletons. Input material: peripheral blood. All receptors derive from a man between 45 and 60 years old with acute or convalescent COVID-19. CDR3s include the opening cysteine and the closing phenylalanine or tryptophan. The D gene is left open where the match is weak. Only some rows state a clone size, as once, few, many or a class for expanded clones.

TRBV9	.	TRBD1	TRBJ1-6	TGTGCCAGCAGCGCAACCGGGACAGAAAATTCACCCCTCCACTTT	CASSATGTENSPLHF
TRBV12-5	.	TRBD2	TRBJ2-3	TGTGCTAGTGGTTTGAAGACTAGCGGGGCGAGCCGCACAGATACGCAGTATTTT	CASGLKTSGASRTDTQYF
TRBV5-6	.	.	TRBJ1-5	TGTGCCAGCAGCTTGTACGGTGGCAATCAGCCCCAGCATTTT	CASSLYGGNQPQHF
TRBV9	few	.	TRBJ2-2	TGTGCCAGCAGCGTACTGTTGGCCCCTGGGAACACCGGGGAGCTGTTTTTT	CASSVLLAPGNTGELFF
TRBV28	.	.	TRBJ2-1	TGTGCCAGCAGTATGACATTTTGGCAGTTCTTC	CASSMTFWQFF
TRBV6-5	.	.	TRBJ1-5	TGTGCCAGCAGATACCTCAGGGGCAGTAGCAATCAGCCCCAGCATTTT	CASRYLRGSSNQPQHF
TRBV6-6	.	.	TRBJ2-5	TGTGCCGCCTCCCTTGGTCAGGCAGTTGAGACCCAGTACTTC	CAASLGQAVETQYF
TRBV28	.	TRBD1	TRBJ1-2	TGTGCCAGCAGGCCCTCCCGGGACAGGGGGGCCCTAGAGTATGGCTACACCTTC	CASRPSRDRGALEYGYTF
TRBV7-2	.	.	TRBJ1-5	TGTGCCAGCAGCGTACAGGGACGGAGCAATCAGCCCCAGCATTTT	CASSVQGRSNQPQHF
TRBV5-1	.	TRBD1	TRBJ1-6	TGCGCCAGCAGCGCGGGACAGGGCTCCAATTCACCCCTCCACTTT	CASSAGQGSNSPLHF
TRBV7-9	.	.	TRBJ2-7	TGTGCCAGCAGTTTAAGGCGGTACGAGCAGTACTTC	CASSLRRYEQYF
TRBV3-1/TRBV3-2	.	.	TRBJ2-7	TGTGCCAGCAGCCCGGACACGACGAACGAGCAGTACTTC	CASSPDTTNEQYF
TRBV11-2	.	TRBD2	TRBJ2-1	TGTGCCAGCAGCTTCCTAGCGGGGGGGCGGGATGAGCAGTTCTTC	CASSFLAGGRDEQFF
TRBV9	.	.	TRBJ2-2	TGTGCCAGCAGCGTAGGCTTCGGGGGAAGGGCCGGGGAGCTGTTTTTT	CASSVGFGGRAGELFF
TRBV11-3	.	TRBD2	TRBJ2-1	TGTGCCAGCAGCTCGCGCGGGACTAGCGGGCACAATGAGCAGTTCTTC	CASSSRGTSGHNEQFF
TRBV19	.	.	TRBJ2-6	TGTGCCTCTTCGAGGGCCCCTGGGGCCAACGTCCTGACTTTC	CASSRAPGANVLTF
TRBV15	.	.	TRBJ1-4	TGTGCCACCAGCGACAGCCTTTCAAATGAAAAACTGTTTTTT	CATSDSLSNEKLFF
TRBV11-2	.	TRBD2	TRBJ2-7	TGTGCCAGCAGCTTAGATCCCCCGGGACTAGTGGTCCCCTACGAGCAGTACTTC	CASSLDPPGLVVPYEQYF
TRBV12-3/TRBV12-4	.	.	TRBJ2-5	TGTGCCAGCAGTCTAATCGGAGAGACCCAGTACTTC	CASSLIGETQYF
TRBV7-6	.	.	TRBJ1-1	TGTGCCAGCAGCTCCCGTTGGGGCCTCGAGTCGGGCACTGAAGCTTTCTTT	CASSSRWGLESGTEAFF
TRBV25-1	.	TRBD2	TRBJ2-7	TGTGCCAGCAGTGAATCAGGACTAGCGGGATTTTACGAGCAGTACTTC	CASSESGLAGFYEQYF
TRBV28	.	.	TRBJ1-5	TGTGCCAGCAGGGAGGCAGGCGAGGGTCAGCCCCAGCATTTT	CASREAGEGQPQHF
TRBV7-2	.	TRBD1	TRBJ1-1	TGTGCCAGCAGCGCGGGACAGATGAACACTGAAGCTTTCTTT	CASSAGQMNTEAFF
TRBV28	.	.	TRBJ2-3	TGTGCCAGCTCATCGGGCGGGGTAACAGATACGCAGTATTTT	CASSSGGVTDTQYF
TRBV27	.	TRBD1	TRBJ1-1	TGTGCCAGCAGTTATAATACAGGGGGCACTGAAGCTTTCTTT	CASSYNTGGTEAFF
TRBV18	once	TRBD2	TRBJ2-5	TGTGCCAGCTCCGGCGGGGGAGAGACCCAGTACTTC	CASSGGGETQYF
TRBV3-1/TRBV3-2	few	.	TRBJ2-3	TGTGCCAGCAGCCGCTGGAAGGGGGGGGGCGCAGCCGATACGCAGTATTTT	CASSRWKGGGAADTQYF
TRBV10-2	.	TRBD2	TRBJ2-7	TGCGCCAGCAGTGAAACTCTAGCGGGACTCTACGAGCAGTACTTC	CASSETLAGLYEQYF
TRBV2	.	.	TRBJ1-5	TGTGCCAGTCAGGGTGGTGGCAATCAGCCCCAGCATTTT	CASQGGGNQPQHF
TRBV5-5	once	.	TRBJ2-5	TGTGCCAGCAGCTTGGGGACAGCCAAAGAGACCCAGTACTTC	CASSLGTAKETQYF
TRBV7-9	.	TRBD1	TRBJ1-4	TGTGCCAGCAGCTTAGCGGGACAGGGGGAAAAACTGTTTTTT	CASSLAGQGEKLFF
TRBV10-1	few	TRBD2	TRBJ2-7	TGCGCCAGCAGTAGCGGGAAGACCTACGAGCAGTACTTC	CASSSGKTYEQYF
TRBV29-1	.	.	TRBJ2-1	TGCAGCGTTTGGGAACAGGGCAGGGAGGGTGAGCAGTTCTTC	CSVWEQGREGEQFF
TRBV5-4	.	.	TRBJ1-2	TGTGCCAGCAGTCTTGGACAGATCTCTGGCTACACCTTC	CASSLGQISGYTF
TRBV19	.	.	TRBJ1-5	TGTGCCAGTAGGGGAGGGCGGGGTAGTCCCCAGCATTTT	CASRGGRGSPQHF
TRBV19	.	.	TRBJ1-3	TGTGCCAGTAGTCCTCAACTCGGAAACACCATATATTTT	CASSPQLGNTIYF
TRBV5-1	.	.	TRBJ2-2	TGCGCCAGCAGCCCGTACGACACCTACACCGGGGAGCTGTTTTTT	CASSPYDTYTGELFF
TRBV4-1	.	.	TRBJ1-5	TGCGCCAGCAGCGACCTCAGGGGAGGCAATCAGCCCCAGCATTTT	CASSDLRGGNQPQHF
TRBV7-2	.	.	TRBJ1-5	TGTGCCAGCAGCTTAGCGGGCGGGTATCAGCCCCAGCATTTT	CASSLAGGYQPQHF
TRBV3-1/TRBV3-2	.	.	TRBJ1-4	TGTGCCAGCAGCCAGGCGGTAGACGAAAAACTGTTTTTT	CASSQAVDEKLFF
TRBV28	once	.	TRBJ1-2	TGTGCCAGCAGAACAGCCGGGGGGAACTATGGCTACACCTTC	CASRTAGGNYGYTF
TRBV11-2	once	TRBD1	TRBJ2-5	TGTGCCAGCAGCCGTGACAGGGAAGAGACCCAGTACTTC	CASSRDREETQYF
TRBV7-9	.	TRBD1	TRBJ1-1	TGTGCCAGCAGCTTAGGACAGGGGACAGGGGTGGGGGAAGCTTTCTTT	CASSLGQGTGVGEAFF
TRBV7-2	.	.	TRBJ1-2	TGTGCCAGCAGCGGGCAGGGTTTTAACTATGGCTACACCTTC	CASSGQGFNYGYTF
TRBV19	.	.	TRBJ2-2	TGTGCCAGTAGTATAGGAGGGTTCGGGGAGCTGTTTTTT	CASSIGGFGELFF
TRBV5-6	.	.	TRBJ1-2	TGTGCCAGCAGCCCTCGAGGAGGGATAATTAACTATGGCTACACCTTC	CASSPRGGIINYGYTF
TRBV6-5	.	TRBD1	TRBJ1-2	TGTGCCAGCAGCGGGACCGGGACAGGGAAAAATGGCTACACCTTC	CASSGTGTGKNGYTF
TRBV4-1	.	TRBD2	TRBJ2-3	TGCGCCAGCAGCCAAGTGGCTAGCGGGCCCTCTAGCACAGATACGCAGTATTTT	CASSQVASGPSSTDTQYF
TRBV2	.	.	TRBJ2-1	TGTGCCAGCAGGGACAACAATGAGCAGTTCTTC	CASRDNNEQFF
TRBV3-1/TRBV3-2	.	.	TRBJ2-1	TGTGCCAGCAGCCAAGCCCCGGGGGGCCATGAGCAGTTCTTC	CASSQAPGGHEQFF
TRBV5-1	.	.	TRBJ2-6	TGCGCCAGCAGCCGGGACTTAGTGGGGGCCAACGTCCTGACTTTC	CASSRDLVGANVLTF
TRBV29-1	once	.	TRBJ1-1	TGCAGCGTTGAAGATCCGGGGGAACGGACTGAAGCTTTCTTT	CSVEDPGERTEAFF
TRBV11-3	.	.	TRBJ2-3	TGTGCCAGCAGTCGGGGTGTCGCAGATACGCAGTATTTT	CASSRGVADTQYF
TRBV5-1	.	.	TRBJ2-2	TGCGCCAGCAGCAGTAATAGGGGCTCGGGCGGGGAGCTGTTTTTT	CASSSNRGSGGELFF
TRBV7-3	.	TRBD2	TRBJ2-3	TGTGCCAGCAGCTCCAGCGGGAGCTTCTCAGATACGCAGTATTTT	CASSSSGSFSDTQYF
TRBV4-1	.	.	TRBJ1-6	TGCGCCAGCAGCCAAGAACCCGGGGGGCGGATTTCACCCCTCCACTTT	CASSQEPGGRISPLHF
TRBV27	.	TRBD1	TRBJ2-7	TGTGCCAGCAGTTTAGTGGGACAGGGAGACTACGAGCAGTACTTC	CASSLVGQGDYEQYF
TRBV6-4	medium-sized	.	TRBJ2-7	TGTGCCAGACTCTCCGGGACTGGGACCTACGAGCAGTACTTC	CARLSGTGTYEQYF
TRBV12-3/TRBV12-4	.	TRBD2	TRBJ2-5	TGTGCCAGCAGCCCGGGGGGGGAGACCCAGTACTTC	CASSPGGETQYF
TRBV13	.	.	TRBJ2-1	TGTGCCAGCAGCTCTGGGAGTTACAATGAGCAGTTCTTC	CASSSGSYNEQFF